This TCR beta chain is from a study of PD-L1 blockade in urothelial cancer. To note about this clone: No antigen is known for it.

Regarding time point: pretreatment peripheral blood. TCRdb's copy holds only in-frame clones and misses some; the assay was immunoSEQ multiplex PCR. The table shows roughly 49,000 clones, with 86% occurring only once. Regarding the study as a whole: Patients with durable benefit had greater blood expansion of tumor-associated TCR clones 3 weeks into treatment.

Sequenced material: PBMCs, taken around atezolizumab (anti-PD-L1) treatment. The origin of this receptor is a man in his fifties or sixties with urothelial cancer.

The CDR3 region is CASNIGGGHGYTF. For the CDR3, the DNA is TGTGCCAGTAATATTGGGGGGGGCCATGGCTACACCTTC. The genes are TRBV2 and TRBJ1-2; D is perhaps TRBD1 (6 bases). CDR1 is SNHLY, CDR2 FYNNEI, per germline. Trimming cost V 9 bases and J 6 bases, with 17 bases left between them. The CDR3 spans 13 residues.